This T cell receptor beta chain was captured by sequencing in a study of shared clonotypes between healthy human individuals. Repertoires were generated with immunoSEQ multiplex PCR, while TCRdb's copy carries only in-frame clones and drops some. The profile shows approximately 250,000 clones, approximately 65% of them singletons. The V and J ends lost 1 base and 4 bases respectively, with 13 bases between them. CDR1 SGHRS and CDR2 YFSETQ come from the germline V gene. CDR3 length: 15 amino acids. The sequenced sample consisted of memory CD4+ T cells sorted from blood. The subset denotes: CD45RA-negative fraction. The chain recombines TRBV5-1 with TRBJ2-3, with D perhaps given as TRBD1 or TRBD2 (6 bases each). This receptor was taken from a man aged 25-40 years in good health. The CDR3 loop reads CASSLYSGGSDTQYF. The CDR3 DNA follows: TGCGCCAGCAGCTTGTATTCCGGGGGCTCAGATACGCAGTATTTT. The whole variable domain, filled in from reference TRBV5-1 and TRBJ2-3, reads KAGVTQTPRYLIKTRGQQVTLSCSPISGHRSVSWYQQTPGQGLQFLFEYFSETQRNKGNFPGRFSGRQFSNSRSEMNVSTLELGDSALYLCASSLYSGGSDTQYFGPGTRLTVL.